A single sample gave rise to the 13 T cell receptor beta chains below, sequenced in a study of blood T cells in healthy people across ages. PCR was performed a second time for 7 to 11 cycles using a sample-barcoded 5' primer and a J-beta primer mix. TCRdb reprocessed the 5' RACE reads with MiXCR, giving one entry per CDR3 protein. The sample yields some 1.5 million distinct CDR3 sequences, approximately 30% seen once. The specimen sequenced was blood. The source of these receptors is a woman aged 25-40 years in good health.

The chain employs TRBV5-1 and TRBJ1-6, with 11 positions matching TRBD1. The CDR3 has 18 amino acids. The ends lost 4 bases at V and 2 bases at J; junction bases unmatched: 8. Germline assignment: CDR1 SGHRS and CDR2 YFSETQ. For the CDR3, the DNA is TGCGCCAGCAGCCCCGTAGGGGACAGGGGGACCTATAATTCACCCCTCCACTTT. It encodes CASSPVGDRGTYNSPLHF.

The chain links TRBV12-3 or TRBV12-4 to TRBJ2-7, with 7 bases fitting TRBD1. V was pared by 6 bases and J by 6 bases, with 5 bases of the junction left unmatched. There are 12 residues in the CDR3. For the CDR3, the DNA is TGTGCCAGCAGAGGGGGCAGAGCCGAGCAGTACTTC. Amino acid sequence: CASRGGRAEQYF.

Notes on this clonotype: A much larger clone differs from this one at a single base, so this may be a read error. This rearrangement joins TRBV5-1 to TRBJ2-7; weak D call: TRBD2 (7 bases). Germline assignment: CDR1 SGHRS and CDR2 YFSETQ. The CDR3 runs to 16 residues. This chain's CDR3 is CVSSLASGGSAYEQYF. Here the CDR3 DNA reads TGCGTCAGCAGCTTGGCCTCGGGGGGCAGCGCCTACGAGCAGTACTTC.

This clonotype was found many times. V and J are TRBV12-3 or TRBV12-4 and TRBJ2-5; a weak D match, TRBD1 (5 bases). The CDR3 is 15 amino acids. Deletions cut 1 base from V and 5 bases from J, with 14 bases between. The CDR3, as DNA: TGTGCCAGCAGTTTAGTGCGGTCAGGGAAGGAGACCCAGTACTTC. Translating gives CASSLVRSGKETQYF.

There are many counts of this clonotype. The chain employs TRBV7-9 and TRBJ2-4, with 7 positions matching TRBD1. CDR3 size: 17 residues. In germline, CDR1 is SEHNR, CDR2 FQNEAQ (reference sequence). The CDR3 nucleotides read TGTGCTTCGGCCGGAGCGCAAATTTCAGGGGGTAGCGACATTCAGTACTTC. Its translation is CASAGAQISGGSDIQYF.

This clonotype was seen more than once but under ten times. Written as DNA, the CDR3 is TGTGCCATCAGTGAGAATAGCGGATATAGCACAGATACGCAGTATTTT. Encoded protein: CAISENSGYSTDTQYF. The V and J genes are TRBV10-3 and TRBJ2-3; D perhaps matches TRBD2 (6 bases). V was trimmed by 2 bases and J by 0 bases, leaving 12 bases between them. There are 16 residues in the CDR3. Germline V CDR1 and CDR2: ENHRY, SYGVKD.

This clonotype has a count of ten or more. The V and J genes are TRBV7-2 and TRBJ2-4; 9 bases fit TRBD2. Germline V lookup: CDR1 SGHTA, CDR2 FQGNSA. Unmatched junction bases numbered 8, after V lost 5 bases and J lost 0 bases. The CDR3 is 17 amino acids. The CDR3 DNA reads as TGTGCCAGCAGCCCGGGGGGACTAGCCCTAGCCAAAAACATTCAGTACTTC. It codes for CASSPGGLALAKNIQYF.

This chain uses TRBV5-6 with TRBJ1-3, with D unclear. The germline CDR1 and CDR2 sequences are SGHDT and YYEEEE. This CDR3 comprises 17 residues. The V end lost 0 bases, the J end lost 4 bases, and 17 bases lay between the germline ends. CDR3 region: CASSLVYERRTGNTIYF. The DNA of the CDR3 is TGTGCCAGCAGCTTGGTATACGAGAGAAGGACCGGAAACACCATATATTTT.

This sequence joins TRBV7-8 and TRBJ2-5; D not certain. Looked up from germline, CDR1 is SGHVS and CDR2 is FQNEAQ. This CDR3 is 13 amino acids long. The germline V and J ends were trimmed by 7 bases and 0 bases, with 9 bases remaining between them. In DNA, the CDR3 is TGTGCCAGCACCATGAGGAACCAAGAGACCCAGTACTTC. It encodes CASTMRNQETQYF.

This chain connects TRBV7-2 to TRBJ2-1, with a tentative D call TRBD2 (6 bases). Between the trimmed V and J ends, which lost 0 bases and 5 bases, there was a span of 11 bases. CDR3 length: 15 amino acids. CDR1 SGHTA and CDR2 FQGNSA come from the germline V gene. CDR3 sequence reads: CASSLARGIDNEQFF. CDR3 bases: TGTGCCAGCAGCTTAGCGCGGGGAATCGACAATGAGCAGTTCTTC.

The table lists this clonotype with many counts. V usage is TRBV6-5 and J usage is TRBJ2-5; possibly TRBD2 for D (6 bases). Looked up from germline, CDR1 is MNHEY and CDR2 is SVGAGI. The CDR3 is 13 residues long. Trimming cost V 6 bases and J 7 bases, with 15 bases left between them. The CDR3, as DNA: TGTGCCAGCAGCCAGATTATCGGGAGGACCCAGTACTTC. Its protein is CASSQIIGRTQYF.

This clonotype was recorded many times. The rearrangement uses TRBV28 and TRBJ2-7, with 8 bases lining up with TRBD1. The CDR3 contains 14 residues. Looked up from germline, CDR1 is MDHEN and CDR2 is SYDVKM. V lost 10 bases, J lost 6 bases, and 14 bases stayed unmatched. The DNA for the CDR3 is TGTGCCACTACCGGGACAGGTTCCATCCGCGAGCAGTACTTC. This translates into CATTGTGSIREQYF. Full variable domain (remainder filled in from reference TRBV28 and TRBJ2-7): DVKVTQSSRYLVKRTGEKVFLECVQDMDHENMFWYRQDPGLGLRLIYFSYDVKMKEKGDIPEGYSVSREKKERFSLILESASTNQTSMYLCATTGTGSIREQYFGPGTRLTVT.

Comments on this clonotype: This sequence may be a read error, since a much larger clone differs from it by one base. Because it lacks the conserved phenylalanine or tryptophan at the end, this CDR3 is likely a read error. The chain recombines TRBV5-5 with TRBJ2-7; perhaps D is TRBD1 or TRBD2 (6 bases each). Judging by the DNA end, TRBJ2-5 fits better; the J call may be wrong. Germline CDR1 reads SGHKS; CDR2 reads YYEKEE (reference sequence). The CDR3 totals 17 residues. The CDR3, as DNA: TGTGCCAGCAGCTTGCTGGGGGCGGGATCTCTGTCGGAGACCCAGTACCTC. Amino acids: CASSLLGAGSLSETQYL.